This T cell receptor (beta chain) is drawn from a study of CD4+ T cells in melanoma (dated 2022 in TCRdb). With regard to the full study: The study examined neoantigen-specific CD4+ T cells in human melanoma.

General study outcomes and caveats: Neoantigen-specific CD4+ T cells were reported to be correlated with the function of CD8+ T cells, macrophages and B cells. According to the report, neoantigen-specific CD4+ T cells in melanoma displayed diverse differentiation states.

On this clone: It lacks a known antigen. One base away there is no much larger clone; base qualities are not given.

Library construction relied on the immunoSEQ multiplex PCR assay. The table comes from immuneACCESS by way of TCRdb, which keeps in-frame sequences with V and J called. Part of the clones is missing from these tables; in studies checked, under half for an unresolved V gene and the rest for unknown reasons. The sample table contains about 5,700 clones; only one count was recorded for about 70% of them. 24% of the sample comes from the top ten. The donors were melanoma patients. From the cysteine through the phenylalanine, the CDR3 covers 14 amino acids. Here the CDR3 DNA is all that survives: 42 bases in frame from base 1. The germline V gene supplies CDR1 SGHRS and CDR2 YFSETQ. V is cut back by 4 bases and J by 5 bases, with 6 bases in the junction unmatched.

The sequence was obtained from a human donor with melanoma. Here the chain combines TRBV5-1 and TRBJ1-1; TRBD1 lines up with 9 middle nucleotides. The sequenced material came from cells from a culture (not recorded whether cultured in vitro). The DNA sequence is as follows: TGCGCCAGCAGCGGGGGGACAGGGCGAACTGAAGCTTTCTTT. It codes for CASSGGTGRTEAFF.